This TCR beta chain is drawn from a study of blood T cell repertoires in COVID-19. Overall study context: Specimens from acute and convalescent COVID-19 originated in the United States, Italy and Spain.

Germline V lookup: CDR1 GTSNPN, CDR2 SVGIG (reference sequence). V lost 3 bases, J lost 4 bases, and 13 bases stayed unmatched. The CDR3 totals 16 residues. The assay was immunoSEQ multiplex PCR, and TCRdb's table has in-frame clones only and misses some. The table shows under 250,000 clones, with 75% to 90% occurring only once. The V gene is TRBV30, the J gene TRBJ2-3; 7 bases line up with TRBD2. Sequenced sample: peripheral blood. The TCR comes from a man aged 55 to 70 who had recovered from COVID-19. CDR3 amino acids: CAWSRGDLRSADTQYF. The CDR3 DNA sequence: TGTGCCTGGAGCCGGGGGGACCTTCGAAGCGCAGATACGCAGTATTTT.